This TCR beta chain was obtained from a study of shared clonotypes between healthy human individuals. Study-wide points: Represented diversity, genetic and exposure-history alike, was limited by few donors.

Per the original methods: Owing to the provision of junction-only sequences devoid of quality scores by immunoSEQ, filtering differed. The assay was immunoSEQ multiplex PCR, and TCRdb's table has in-frame clones only and misses some. V, J and clone size were drawn from that table, and D and trimming were deduced from the DNA. The table records more than 400,000 clones, around four fifths of them present only once. Turning to this clone: The antigen is undetermined.

Trimming removed 2 bases at V and 0 bases at J, with 12 bases between. This CDR3 contains 17 residues. Germline CDR1 reads SGHRS; CDR2 reads YFSETQ. The chain is built from TRBV5-1 and TRBJ2-6, with a weak D call TRBD2 (6 bases). Material: PBMCs. The clonotype comes from a woman between 35 and 50 years old in good health. Some clones in this sample may be carry-over from other donors' samples. In DNA form, the CDR3 reads TGCGCCAGCAGCTTAGGGGACTCCAGCTCTGGGGCCAACGTCCTGACTTTC. As protein: CASSLGDSSSGANVLTF.